This T cell receptor beta chain comes out of a study of shared clonotypes between healthy human individuals. Turning to the study itself: Three plates were used per donor for CD4 naive, three for CD4 memory, two for CD8 naive and one for CD8 memory. The study's findings and limits: It was the non-shared clonotypes that had lower generation probabilities than clonotypes shared by all four donors.

Regarding this clone: What it binds is unknown.

Produced via immunoSEQ multiplex PCR; TCRdb's table is partial and in-frame only. This sample has about 1 million clones, with 75% to 80% found just once. Trimming took 4 bases from V and 2 from J, leaving 17 bases between them. CDR1 is MNHNS and CDR2 is SASEGT in the germline V gene. This CDR3 contains 17 residues. The sequencing input was memory CD4+ T cells from PBMCs. Subset of the sample: CD45RA-negative fraction. The genes are TRBV6-1 and TRBJ1-4; D perhaps matches TRBD1 (5 bases). This TCR was recovered from a man aged 18 to 29 in good health. Some clones in this sample may be carry-over from other donors' samples. The DNA for the CDR3 is TGTGCCAGCAGTGCCCAGGGCGGCTTAGGGACTAATGAAAAACTGTTTTTT. It is translated as CASSAQGGLGTNEKLFF.